This TCR beta chain was recorded in a study of type 1 regulatory T cells. Study at large: An in vitro protocol generated T-allo10, a Tr1-enriched, alloantigen-specific CD4 T cell product.

The CDR3 runs to 15 residues. The V gene end was trimmed by 6 bases and the J gene end by 6 bases; junction bases not matched to a gene: 3. In its sample, this clonotype was seen a few times. Its antigen is still unknown. Study results and limitations: Type 1 regulatory T cells had a more restricted TCR repertoire than non-type 1 regulatory T cells.

Via MiXCR, TCRdb re-called the reads, giving one row per CDR3 protein. The sample contains some 71,000 distinct CDR3 sequences, about a fifth of which appear only once. Material: cultured type 1 regulatory T (Tr1) cells, either the whole culture or a sorted fraction (not recorded which). J is TRBJ2-1 and V is TRBV12-3 or TRBV12-4; 15 bases match TRBD2. The sequence derives from a human donor in good health. CDR3 sequence reads: CASRGTSGRPNEQFF. The CDR3 nucleotides read TGTGCCAGCAGGGGGACTAGCGGGAGGCCCAATGAGCAGTTCTTC.